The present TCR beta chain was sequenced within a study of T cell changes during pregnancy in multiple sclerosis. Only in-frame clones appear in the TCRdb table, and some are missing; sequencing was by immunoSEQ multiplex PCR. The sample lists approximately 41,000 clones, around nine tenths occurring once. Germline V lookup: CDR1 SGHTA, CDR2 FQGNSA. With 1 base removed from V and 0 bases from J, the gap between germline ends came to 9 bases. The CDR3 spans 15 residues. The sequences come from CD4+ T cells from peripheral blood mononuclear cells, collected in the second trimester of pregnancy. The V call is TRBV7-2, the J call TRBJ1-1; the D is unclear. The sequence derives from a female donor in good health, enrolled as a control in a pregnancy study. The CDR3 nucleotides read TGTGCCAGCAGCTTAGGTATCGGGTTGAACACTGAAGCTTTCTTT. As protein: CASSLGIGLNTEAFF.